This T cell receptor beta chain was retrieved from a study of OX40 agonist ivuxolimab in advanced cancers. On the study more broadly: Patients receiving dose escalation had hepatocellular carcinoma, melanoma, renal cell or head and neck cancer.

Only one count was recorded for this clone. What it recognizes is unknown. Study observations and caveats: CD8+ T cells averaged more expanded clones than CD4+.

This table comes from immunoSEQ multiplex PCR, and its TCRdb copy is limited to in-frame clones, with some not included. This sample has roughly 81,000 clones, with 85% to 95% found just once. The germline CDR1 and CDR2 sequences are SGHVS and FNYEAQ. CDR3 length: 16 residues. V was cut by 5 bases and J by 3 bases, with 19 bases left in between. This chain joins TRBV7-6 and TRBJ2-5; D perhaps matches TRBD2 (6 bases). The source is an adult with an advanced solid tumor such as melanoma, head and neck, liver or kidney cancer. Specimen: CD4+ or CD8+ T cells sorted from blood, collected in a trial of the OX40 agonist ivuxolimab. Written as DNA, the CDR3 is TGTGCCAGCAGCCTGCCGGAGGGTACCGGGGAAGAGACCCAGTACTTC. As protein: CASSLPEGTGEETQYF.